A selection of T cell receptor beta chains follows, all from one sample in a study of metastatic and nonmetastatic thyroid tumors. MiXCR reprocessed the PCR reads for TCRdb. The sample holds around 26,000 clones; 10% to 15% are singletons and the top ten take roughly 18%. Sequencing was done on a sample of blood. The receptors were sampled from a female donor with papillary thyroid cancer or a benign thyroid nodule (not recorded which). Some clones in this sample may be carry-over from other donors' samples. The CDR3 runs from the conserved cysteine through the conserved F or W. Each record gives: D gene, J gene, clone size, V gene, CDR3 DNA, CDR3 protein. A D gene is named only where the DNA matches it firmly. Expanded clones get a size class; other rows say once, few or many, or leave the size out.

.	TRBJ2-1	many	TRBV6-4	TGTGCCAGCAGTGTTACAGAAAGCTCCTACAATGAGCAGTTCTTC	CASSVTESSYNEQFF
.	TRBJ1-5	many	TRBV18	TGTGCCAGCTCACCACCGGGGCAGACCAATAGCAATCAGCCCCAGCATTTT	CASSPPGQTNSNQPQHF
TRBD1	TRBJ1-1	many	TRBV28	TGTGCCAGCAGTTTTAGTGAGGGGGCCTCCGAAGCTTTCTTT	CASSFSEGASEAFF
.	TRBJ2-3	.	TRBV2	TGTGCCAGCAGCTCCAACACAGATACGCAGTATTTT	CASSSNTDTQYF
TRBD1	TRBJ1-4	many	TRBV20-1	TGCAGTGCTAGGCACCAGACAGGGCCTAATGAAAAACTGTTTTTT	CSARHQTGPNEKLFF
TRBD1	TRBJ1-3	few	TRBV28	TGTGCCAGCAGTTTAGGCAGGGGGTCTGGAAACACCATATATTTT	CASSLGRGSGNTIYF
TRBD1	TRBJ1-1	.	TRBV6-4	TGTGCCAGCAGCGGACAGGGGGTTGAAGCTTTCTTT	CASSGQGVEAFF
.	TRBJ1-4	few	TRBV6-1	TGTGCCAGCAGTCCGAATGGCGCGAGTGAAAAACTGTTTTTT	CASSPNGASEKLFF
TRBD1	TRBJ2-3	.	TRBV12-3/TRBV12-4	TGTGCCAGCTCACAGGGGGCCTTGAGCACAGATACGCAGTATTTT	CASSQGALSTDTQYF
.	TRBJ1-1	.	TRBV9	TGTGCCAGCAGTATGACAGACACCATTAAAGCTTTCTTT	CASSMTDTIKAFF
TRBD2	TRBJ2-5	many	TRBV20-1	TGCAGTGCTAACTTAGCGGGAGTCGGGGAGACCCAGTACTTC	CSANLAGVGETQYF
.	TRBJ1-1	once	TRBV9	TGTGCCAGCAGCCCTTTAAGGGGCACTGAAGCTTTCTTT	CASSPLRGTEAFF
TRBD2	TRBJ2-7	many	TRBV6-1	TGTGCCAGCAGCCACCCCCCGGGGGGGGGGCGAGGCGAGCAGTACTTC	CASSHPPGGGRGEQYF
.	TRBJ2-2	.	TRBV7-6	TGTGCCAGCAGCTTAGCCTCTAGCCTCGTCTGCACCGGGGAGCTGTTTTTT	CASSLASSLVCTGELFF
.	TRBJ2-7	many	TRBV11-3	TGTGCCAGCAGCTTAGATGGGGGGGCTAAGGAGCAGTACTTC	CASSLDGGAKEQYF
TRBD1	TRBJ2-1	many	TRBV30	TGTGCCTGGAAAGCTTTCGGGACAGGGTACAATGAGCAGTTCTTC	CAWKAFGTGYNEQFF
TRBD2	TRBJ2-5	many	TRBV11-1	TGTGCCAGCAGCTTAGCCCCTGGGACTAGCGGGAGGGCCGGGACCCAGTACTTC	CASSLAPGTSGRAGTQYF
TRBD2	TRBJ2-5	many	TRBV20-1	TGCAGTGCTAGACCAAACCTACTAGCGGAAGAGACCCAGTACTTC	CSARPNLLAEETQYF
TRBD2	TRBJ2-5	many	TRBV7-8	TGTGCCAGCAGTCGAGGGAGGGTTCAAGAGACCCAGTACTTC	CASSRGRVQETQYF
.	TRBJ1-2	.	TRBV11-2	TGTGCCAGCAGGAACCGCGGGGGATTGGCTCGCTATGGCTACACCTTC	CASRNRGGLARYGYTF
TRBD2	TRBJ2-3	many	TRBV7-9	TGTGCCAGCAGCCCGGGACTAGCGGGAGGGACGCAGTATTTT	CASSPGLAGGTQYF
TRBD1	TRBJ2-6	many	TRBV15	TGTGCCACCAGCAGAGGGGGACAGGGTAATTCTGGGGCCAACGTCCTGACTTTC	CATSRGGQGNSGANVLTF
TRBD1	TRBJ1-2	many	TRBV5-1	TGCGCCAGCAGCTCCACCCGGGACAGCAACTATGGCTACACCTTC	CASSSTRDSNYGYTF
TRBD2	TRBJ2-5	many	TRBV7-6	TGTGCCGGGGGGGCTAGCGGGCAAGCCGGGGAGACCCAGTACTTC	CAGGASGQAGETQYF
.	TRBJ1-1	many	TRBV5-5	TGTGCCAGCAGCAAACAGGTTGAAGCTTTCTTT	CASSKQVEAFF
.	TRBJ1-5	many	TRBV27	TGTGCCAGCAGAACAGGGAGCAATCAGCCCCAGCATTTT	CASRTGSNQPQHF
.	TRBJ1-5	few	TRBV6-1	TGTGCCAGCAGCGACGGGAATCAGCCCCAGCATTTT	CASSDGNQPQHF
TRBD1	TRBJ1-4	many	TRBV7-8	TGTGCCAGCTCCGGGGACAGGGGCACGACAGGGGCTAATGAAAAACTGTTTTTT	CASSGDRGTTGANEKLFF
TRBD1	TRBJ1-4	many	TRBV18	TGTGCCAGCTCACCACCGGCAGGGGGGGAAAAACTGTTTTTT	CASSPPAGGEKLFF
.	TRBJ1-5	many	TRBV2	TGTGCCAGCAGGGGCCAGGCTCCCATAATCTCCAATCAGCCCCAGCATTTT	CASRGQAPIISNQPQHF
.	TRBJ2-1	many	TRBV6-1	TGTGCCAGCTCCAGCCTTCCGGGACTTACCTACAATGAGCAGTTCTTC	CASSSLPGLTYNEQFF
.	TRBJ2-7	many	TRBV5-6	TGTGCCAGCAGCTTGGTCGGGTACGAGCAGTACTTC	CASSLVGYEQYF
.	TRBJ2-1	many	TRBV15	TGTGCCACCAGCAGAGGCGGGCTACACAATGAGCAGTTCTTC	CATSRGGLHNEQFF
.	TRBJ2-3	many	TRBV9	TGTGCCAGCAGCCCGCACCCAACTAGCACAGATACGCAGTATTTT	CASSPHPTSTDTQYF
.	TRBJ1-2	many	TRBV2	TGTGCCAGCAGTGAAGCGAGGGGGATGAATGGCTACACCTTC	CASSEARGMNGYTF
.	TRBJ2-5	many	TRBV29-1	TGCAGCGTTTCCAGGGCCCAAGAGACCCAGTACTTC	CSVSRAQETQYF
.	TRBJ2-7	many	TRBV6-5	TGTGCCAGCAGTTACTCGGTTTCAGGGGTTGCCTACGAGCAGTACTTC	CASSYSVSGVAYEQYF
TRBD1	TRBJ1-5	many	TRBV5-6	TGTGCCAGCAGCTACAAACAGGGGAGCAATCAGCCCCAGCATTTT	CASSYKQGSNQPQHF
TRBD1	TRBJ1-5	.	TRBV6-1	TGTGCCAGCAGGCAAAACGGACAGGGGGCCACCAATCAGCGCCAGCATTTT	CASRQNGQGATNQRQHF
TRBD1	TRBJ1-4	many	TRBV18	TGTGCCAGCTCACCACGGGACAGGGCACCTAATGAAAAACTGTTTTTT	CASSPRDRAPNEKLFF
TRBD2	TRBJ2-3	many	TRBV5-1	TGCGCCAGCAGCCTCAGACCCAATAGCGGGAGCACAGATACGCAGTATTTT	CASSLRPNSGSTDTQYF
.	TRBJ2-4	many	TRBV18	TGTGCCAGCTCACGACCGGGAGACTCCTCAAACATTCAGTACTTC	CASSRPGDSSNIQYF
TRBD1	TRBJ2-7	medium-sized	TRBV15	TGTGCCACCAGCAGGGGACAGGGGGCCTACGAGCAGTACTTC	CATSRGQGAYEQYF
.	TRBJ2-7	many	TRBV20-1	TGCAGTGCGCGAAAGACAGGAACCTACGAGCAGTACTTC	CSARKTGTYEQYF
.	TRBJ2-7	many	TRBV5-1	TGCGCCAGCAGCTTGTCCGTGGCGGCCTACGAGCAGTACTTC	CASSLSVAAYEQYF
TRBD1	TRBJ1-2	.	TRBV2	TGTGCCAGCAGTTCGGGACAGAACTATAGATACACCTTC	CASSSGQNYRYTF
TRBD2	TRBJ2-1	many	TRBV6-5	TGTGCCAGCAGTTACTCGGCAGGACTAGGATCAGTTAATGAGCAGTTCTTC	CASSYSAGLGSVNEQFF
TRBD2	TRBJ2-1	many	TRBV30	TGTGCCTGGAGAAAGGTAGCGGGAGTTTACAATGAGCAGTTCTTC	CAWRKVAGVYNEQFF
.	TRBJ2-7	few	TRBV6-2/TRBV6-3	TGTGCCAGCAGTTTGGGACTCTCCGAGCAGTACTTC	CASSLGLSEQYF
.	TRBJ1-5	many	TRBV12-3/TRBV12-4	TGTGCCAGCAGTTTTGGGGGGTTGGGCAATCAGCCCCAGCATTTT	CASSFGGLGNQPQHF
.	TRBJ2-1	few	TRBV6-1	TGTGCCAGCAGCCCTATAGCTCACCACCGATCGTGTGAGCAGTTCTTC	CASSPIAHHRSCEQFF
.	TRBJ2-5	many	TRBV28	TGTGCCAGCAGTTTAAATGTTGTTGGGTCGGAGACCCAGTACTTC	CASSLNVVGSETQYF
TRBD2	TRBJ2-1	few	TRBV6-2/TRBV6-3	TGTGCCAGCGAAGCGGGAGACACCTACAATGATCAGTTCTTC	CASEAGDTYNDQFF